These T cell receptor beta chains were read from a single sample in a study of CD4 T cells in relation to SARS-CoV-2 and coronaviruses. Their cognate antigens are unknown. Produced via immunoSEQ multiplex PCR; TCRdb's table is partial and in-frame only. The data contain approximately 36,000 clones, about 80% of them singletons. The specimen sequenced was naive CD4+ T cells from PBMCs, cultured in vitro. These receptors came from an adult with COVID-19. Both conserved end residues are part of each CDR3. The order of the fields is J gene, D gene, clone size, V gene, CDR3 DNA, CDR3 protein. The D gene is left open where the match is weak. Where a row states a size, it is once, few, many or the class of an expanded clone; other rows omit it.

j_call: TRBJ2-7; d_call: -; clone_size: -; v_call: TRBV7-9; cdr3_nt: TGTGCCAGCAGCTCTCCAACTCAGGGGAGTGTAGCCTACGAGCAGTACTTC; cdr3_aa: CASSSPTQGSVAYEQYF
j_call: TRBJ2-2; d_call: -; clone_size: -; v_call: TRBV6-4; cdr3_nt: TGTGCCAGCAGTGAATTATGGACTATTAACACCGGGGAGCTGTTTTTT; cdr3_aa: CASSELWTINTGELFF
j_call: TRBJ1-5; d_call: -; clone_size: -; v_call: TRBV28; cdr3_nt: TGTGCCAGCAGTTCTGCCCTGCGGGGCCGGGACATTAGAATTCAGCCCCAGCATTTT; cdr3_aa: CASSSALRGRDIRIQPQHF
j_call: TRBJ2-1; d_call: TRBD2; clone_size: -; v_call: TRBV7-9; cdr3_nt: TGTGCCAGCAGCTTCCTAGCGGGAGTATCTTCCGATGAGCAGTTCTTC; cdr3_aa: CASSFLAGVSSDEQFF
j_call: TRBJ2-1; d_call: TRBD1; clone_size: -; v_call: TRBV5-1; cdr3_nt: TGCGCCAGCAGCTTGGAGCCAGGGGGCTACAATGAGCAGTTCTTC; cdr3_aa: CASSLEPGGYNEQFF
j_call: TRBJ2-7; d_call: -; clone_size: -; v_call: TRBV9; cdr3_nt: TGTGCCAGCAGCGTGGGCGTGGGATACGAGCAGTACTTC; cdr3_aa: CASSVGVGYEQYF
j_call: TRBJ1-2; d_call: -; clone_size: once; v_call: TRBV28; cdr3_nt: TGTGCCAGCAGTCGCCACGCAAAGGGACTTAGCTATGGCTACACCTTC; cdr3_aa: CASSRHAKGLSYGYTF
j_call: TRBJ1-4; d_call: TRBD1; clone_size: -; v_call: TRBV6-5; cdr3_nt: TGTGCCAGCAACCGAGGACAGGCCGAAAAACTGTTTTTT; cdr3_aa: CASNRGQAEKLFF
j_call: TRBJ2-7; d_call: -; clone_size: once; v_call: TRBV3-1/TRBV3-2; cdr3_nt: TGTGCCAGCAGCCGGACTTCCTACGAGCAGTACTTC; cdr3_aa: CASSRTSYEQYF
j_call: TRBJ2-6; d_call: -; clone_size: -; v_call: TRBV5-1; cdr3_nt: TGCGCCAGCAAGGGGGACTCTGGGGCCAACGTCCTGACTTTC; cdr3_aa: CASKGDSGANVLTF
j_call: TRBJ2-3; d_call: -; clone_size: -; v_call: TRBV21-1; cdr3_nt: TGTGCCAGGGGGCATACGCAGTATTTT; cdr3_aa: CARGHTQYF
j_call: TRBJ1-6; d_call: -; clone_size: -; v_call: TRBV18; cdr3_nt: TGTGCCAGCTCACCCCGCCAGGAGTTATTTTCACCCCTCTACTTT; cdr3_aa: CASSPRQELFSPLYF
j_call: TRBJ2-3; d_call: TRBD2; clone_size: -; v_call: TRBV29-1; cdr3_nt: TGCAGCGTTGAAAGGACTAGCGGGAGTGATACGCAGTATTTT; cdr3_aa: CSVERTSGSDTQYF
j_call: TRBJ2-5; d_call: -; clone_size: -; v_call: TRBV5-4; cdr3_nt: TGTGCCAGCAGCTGGGACACAGGGTTGGAGACCCAGTACTTC; cdr3_aa: CASSWDTGLETQYF